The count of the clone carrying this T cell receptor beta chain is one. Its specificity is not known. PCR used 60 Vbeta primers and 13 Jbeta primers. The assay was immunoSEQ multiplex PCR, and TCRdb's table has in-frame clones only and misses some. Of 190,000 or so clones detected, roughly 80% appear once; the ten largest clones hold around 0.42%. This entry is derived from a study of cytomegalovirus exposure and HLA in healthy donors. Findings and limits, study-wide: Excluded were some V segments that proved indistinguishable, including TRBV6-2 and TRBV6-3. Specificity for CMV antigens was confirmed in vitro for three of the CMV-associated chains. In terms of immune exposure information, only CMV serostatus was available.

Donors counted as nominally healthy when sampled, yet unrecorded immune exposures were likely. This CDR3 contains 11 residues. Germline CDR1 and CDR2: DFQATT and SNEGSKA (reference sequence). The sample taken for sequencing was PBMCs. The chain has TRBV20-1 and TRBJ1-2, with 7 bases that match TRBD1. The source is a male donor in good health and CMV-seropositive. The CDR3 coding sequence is TGCAGGGTGGCTCAGGGGGGCGGCTACACCTTC. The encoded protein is CRVAQGGGYTF.